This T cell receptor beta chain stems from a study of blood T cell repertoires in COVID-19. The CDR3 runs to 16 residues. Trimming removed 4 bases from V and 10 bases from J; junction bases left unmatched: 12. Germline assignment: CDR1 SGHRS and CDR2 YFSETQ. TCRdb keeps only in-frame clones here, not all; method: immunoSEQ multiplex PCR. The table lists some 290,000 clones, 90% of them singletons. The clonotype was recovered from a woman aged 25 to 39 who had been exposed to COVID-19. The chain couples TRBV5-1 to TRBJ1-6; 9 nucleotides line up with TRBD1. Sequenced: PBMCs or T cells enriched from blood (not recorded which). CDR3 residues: CASSPIRQGVLSPLHF. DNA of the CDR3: TGCGCCAGCAGCCCTATTCGACAGGGGGTATTATCACCCCTCCACTTT.